A selection of T cell receptor beta chains follows, all from one sample in a study of T cell responses to AZD1222 COVID-19 vaccine. TCRdb keeps only in-frame clones here, not all; method: immunoSEQ multiplex PCR. Altogether some 100,000 clones are present, roughly 91% being singletons, with the ten largest covering around 17%. Sequencing used peripheral blood, obtained on day 0 of AZD1222 vaccination. The receptors here all came from an adult in good health. Each CDR3 is given with its conserved first and last residue. The order of the fields is D gene, V gene, CDR3 length, J gene, clone size, CDR3 DNA, CDR3 protein. A D gene is named only where the DNA matches it firmly. Clone size is given for some rows only: seen once, a few or many times, or a class if the clone is expanded.

>-|TRBV19|16|TRBJ1-4|once
TGTGCCAGTAGTATTGGGGGGGGACTCCGTCGTGAAAAACTGTTTTTT
CASSIGGGLRREKLFF
>-|TRBV6-5|15|TRBJ1-1|once
TGTGCCAGCAGCCGAGCTTTTGCATTGAACACTGAAGCTTTCTTT
CASSRAFALNTEAFF
>-|TRBV4-1|16|TRBJ1-5|-
TGCGCCAGCAGCCCGGTCGGTAGGGCCCCTCCTCAGCCCCAGCATTTT
CASSPVGRAPPQPQHF
>TRBD2|TRBV5-1|21|TRBJ2-7|-
TGCGCCAGCAGCTTGGCGGACTTTGTAAACACGCGGGAGCCCAAGATCTACGAGCAGTACTTC
CASSLADFVNTREPKIYEQYF
>-|TRBV2|14|TRBJ2-3|-
TGTGCCGGAACTAGCTGGTCTAGCACAGATACGCAGTATTTT
CAGTSWSSTDTQYF
>-|TRBV6-5|14|TRBJ1-6|few
TGTGCCAGCAGCCACGACAGCGGGGGCCCACCCCTCCACTTT
CASSHDSGGPPLHF
>-|TRBV5-1|11|TRBJ2-7|-
TGCGCCAGCAGCATGGGACACGAGCAGTACTTC
CASSMGHEQYF
>-|TRBV19|14|TRBJ1-3|once
TGTGCCAGTAGTCTCACAGGGACTGGAAACACCATATATTTT
CASSLTGTGNTIYF
>TRBD2|TRBV2|15|TRBJ2-7|-
TGTGCCAGCAGGAGATCCAGGGTTCGGGGGGACGAGCAGTACTTC
CASRRSRVRGDEQYF
>TRBD1|TRBV19|17|TRBJ1-3|once
TGTGCCAGTAGTGGCCTGGACAGGGGGCAGGGAGGAAACACCATATATTTT
CASSGLDRGQGGNTIYF
>-|TRBV6-5|16|TRBJ1-2|-
TGTGCCAGCAGTTACTCAATCGTTGGGGGATTCTATGGCTACACCTTC
CASSYSIVGGFYGYTF
>TRBD1|TRBV7-9|14|TRBJ1-2|-
TGTGCCAGCAGTTCCGGGACAGAAATCTATGGCTACACCTTC
CASSSGTEIYGYTF
>TRBD2|TRBV7-9|17|TRBJ2-1|-
TGTGCCAGCAGCCCCGCTCGTGGACTAGTAATGCTGAATGAGCAGTTCTTC
CASSPARGLVMLNEQFF
>-|TRBV24-1|11|TRBJ2-1|-
TGTGCCACCAAAATGCAAGATGAGCAGTTCTTC
CATKMQDEQFF
>-|TRBV5-1|15|TRBJ1-1|-
TGCGCCAGCAGCTTGGCCTGGGCCGCCGGGGACGAAGCTTTCTTT
CASSLAWAAGDEAFF
>-|TRBV15|12|TRBJ1-5|-
TGTGCCACCAGCACGGACGGGCAGCCCCAGCATTTT
CATSTDGQPQHF
>-|TRBV19|16|TRBJ1-4|-
TGTGCCAGTACCTCGAGGGGGGCGGTGCCTTTTGAGAAACTGTTTTTT
CASTSRGAVPFEKLFF
>-|TRBV28|14|TRBJ1-5|-
TGTGCCAGCAGTCCCGGACAGCCCAATCAGCCCCAGCATTTT
CASSPGQPNQPQHF
>TRBD1|TRBV27|19|TRBJ1-5|-
TGTGCCAGCAGCCGGACAGGGCCATCAAATTACCATAGCAATCAGCCCCAGCATTTT
CASSRTGPSNYHSNQPQHF
>TRBD1|TRBV6-6|17|TRBJ1-3|-
TGTGCCAGCAGTCCCCCCAGGGGGTCACACTCTGGAAACACCATATATTTT
CASSPPRGSHSGNTIYF
>-|TRBV5-1|15|TRBJ2-1|-
TGCGCCAGCTCAGACCTCGGGACACGTTACAATGAGCAGTTCTTC
CASSDLGTRYNEQFF
>TRBD1|TRBV3-1/TRBV3-2|17|TRBJ1-6|few
TGTGCCAGCAGACTGATGACAGGGGGCAGTTGGTATTCACCCCTCCACTTT
CASRLMTGGSWYSPLHF
>TRBD1|TRBV29-1|14|TRBJ1-2|few
TGCAGCGTTGATAGGACAGGGATATACTATGGCTACACCTTC
CSVDRTGIYYGYTF
>TRBD2|TRBV5-1|16|TRBJ2-3|-
TGCGCCAGCAGCTTCTGGCGGGGGGTACTCACAGATACGCAGTATTTT
CASSFWRGVLTDTQYF
>-|TRBV19|14|TRBJ1-3|-
TGTGCCAGTAGTATAACCGCCCGGGACGGAGCCATATATTTT
CASSITARDGAIYF
>-|TRBV4-2|18|TRBJ1-5|-
TGTGCCAGCAGCCAAGGAACTTGGATCCACTTTAGCAATCAGCCCCAGCATTTT
CASSQGTWIHFSNQPQHF
>-|TRBV3-1/TRBV3-2|14|TRBJ1-2|-
TGTGCCAGCAGCCACCTCCGGGGAGGCTTCGGCTACACCTTC
CASSHLRGGFGYTF
>TRBD1|TRBV7-8|15|TRBJ1-2|-
TGTGCCAGCAGCTTGGGCCCGAGGACAGGGAAAGACTACACCTTC
CASSLGPRTGKDYTF
>-|TRBV19|15|TRBJ1-1|-
TGTGCCAGTAAAGCCCCGAGGGGCGAGTTAACTGAAGCTTTCTTT
CASKAPRGELTEAFF
>-|TRBV5-4|15|TRBJ1-2|few
TGTGCCAGCAGCTTGGGGGCCTCTGAGCTTCGTGGCTACACCTTC
CASSLGASELRGYTF
>TRBD2|TRBV7-9|13|TRBJ2-3|-
TGTGCCAGCAACCGGGGGGGCACAGATACGCAGTATTTT
CASNRGGTDTQYF
>-|TRBV6-5|15|TRBJ1-6|-
TGTGCCAGCAGCGCCTCCGGGACCTCTAATTCACCCCTCCACTTT
CASSASGTSNSPLHF
>TRBD2|TRBV28|14|TRBJ2-3|-
TGTGCCAGCAGTTATGGCGGGAGTTCAGATACGCAGTATTTT
CASSYGGSSDTQYF
>-|TRBV5-1|12|TRBJ1-1|-
TGCGCCAGTTCTGAAGGGAACACTGAAGCTTTCTTT
CASSEGNTEAFF
>-|TRBV3-1/TRBV3-2|16|TRBJ1-6|-
TGTGCCAGCAGCCAAGCTCCTGGGGCTAGGAATTCACCCCTCCACTTT
CASSQAPGARNSPLHF
>TRBD1|TRBV27|15|TRBJ2-7|-
TGTGCCAGCAGTTTGACCGGGACAGGGGGCCTCGAGCAGTACTTC
CASSLTGTGGLEQYF
>-|TRBV6-5|15|TRBJ1-4|-
TGTGCCAGCAGGAAAGTGACAGGAACTAATGAAAAACTGTTTTTT
CASRKVTGTNEKLFF
>-|TRBV30|11|TRBJ2-4|-
TGTGCCTGGAAGGCGGGGAACATTCAGTACTTC
CAWKAGNIQYF
>TRBD1|TRBV18|16|TRBJ1-6|-
TGTGCCAGCTCAGCCCTAACAGGGGACAGAAATTCACCCCTCCACTTT
CASSALTGDRNSPLHF
>-|TRBV7-9|13|TRBJ1-2|-
TGTGCCAGCAGCCCCCCTATGGGATACGGCTACACCTTC
CASSPPMGYGYTF
>-|TRBV12-3/TRBV12-4|11|TRBJ2-5|-
TGTGCCAGCAGTTTTGGGGAGACCCAGTACTTC
CASSFGETQYF
>TRBD1|TRBV6-5|15|TRBJ1-5|-
TGTGCCAGCAGTTACCCAGGGACAGGCTATCAGCCCCAGCATTTT
CASSYPGTGYQPQHF
>-|TRBV11-3|15|TRBJ1-3|few
TGTGCCAGCAGCTTGTATGGATCCTCTGGAAACACCATATATTTT
CASSLYGSSGNTIYF
>TRBD1|TRBV27|14|TRBJ2-5|-
TGTGCCAGCAGTTTGACAGGGTTGGGAGAGACCCAGTACTTC
CASSLTGLGETQYF
>-|TRBV9|14|TRBJ1-4|once
TGTGCCAGCAGTCCTCTTTCAACTAATGAAAAACTGTTTTTT
CASSPLSTNEKLFF
>TRBD1|TRBV18|15|TRBJ2-5|-
TGTGCCAGCTCACCTTCACAGGGGGGACAAGAGACCCAGTACTTC
CASSPSQGGQETQYF
>TRBD1|TRBV9|14|TRBJ2-3|-
TGTGCCAGCAGCGTACAGGGGGACACAGATACGCAGTATTTT
CASSVQGDTDTQYF
>TRBD1|TRBV7-9|12|TRBJ1-1|-
TGTGCCAGCAGCCACACAGGGGAGGTTGCTTTCTTT
CASSHTGEVAFF
>TRBD1|TRBV28|16|TRBJ2-2|-
TGTGCCAGCAGTTTGGTCCCTCAGGGGGCCGTCGGGGAGCTGTTTTTT
CASSLVPQGAVGELFF
>-|TRBV19|12|TRBJ2-3|-
TGTGCCAGTAGTATCGGACAGAATACGCAGTATTTT
CASSIGQNTQYF
>-|TRBV12-3/TRBV12-4|12|TRBJ1-2|-
TGTGCCAGCAGTTTACGGCAGTATGGCTACACCTTC
CASSLRQYGYTF